Given below is one T cell receptor beta chain in context. TCRdb's copy holds only in-frame clones and misses some; the assay was immunoSEQ multiplex PCR. The repertoire holds roughly 120,000 clones, with over 85% as singletons. The record originates from a study of control samples from healthy donors and cancer patients. Trimming removed 4 bases at V and 4 bases at J, with 15 bases between. Germline-derived CDR1 and CDR2 are MDHEN and SYDVKM. The CDR3 covers 15 residues. The sequencing input was blood. The clonotype comes from a man aged 30 to 39 in good health. This chain uses TRBV28 with TRBJ2-3; D is perhaps TRBD1 (6 bases). CDR3 sequence reads: CASSWAGVVADTQYF. The CDR3 DNA follows: TGTGCCAGCAGTTGGGCAGGGGTTGTAGCAGATACGCAGTATTTT. Full variable domain (remainder filled in from reference TRBV28 and TRBJ2-3): DVKVTQSSRYLVKRTGEKVFLECVQDMDHENMFWYRQDPGLGLRLIYFSYDVKMKEKGDIPEGYSVSREKKERFSLILESASTNQTSMYLCASSWAGVVADTQYFGPGTRLTVL.